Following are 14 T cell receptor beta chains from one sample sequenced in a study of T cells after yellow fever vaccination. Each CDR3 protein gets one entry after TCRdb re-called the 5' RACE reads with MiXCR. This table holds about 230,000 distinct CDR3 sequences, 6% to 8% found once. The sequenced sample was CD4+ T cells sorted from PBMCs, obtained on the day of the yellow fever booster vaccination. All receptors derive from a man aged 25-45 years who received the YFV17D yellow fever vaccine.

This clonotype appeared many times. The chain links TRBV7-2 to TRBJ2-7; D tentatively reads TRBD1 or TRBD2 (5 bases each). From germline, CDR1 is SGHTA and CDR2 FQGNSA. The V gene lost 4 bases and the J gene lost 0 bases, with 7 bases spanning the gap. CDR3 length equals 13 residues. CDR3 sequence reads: CASSWDPSYEQYF. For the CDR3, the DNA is TGTGCCAGCAGCTGGGACCCCTCCTACGAGCAGTACTTC.

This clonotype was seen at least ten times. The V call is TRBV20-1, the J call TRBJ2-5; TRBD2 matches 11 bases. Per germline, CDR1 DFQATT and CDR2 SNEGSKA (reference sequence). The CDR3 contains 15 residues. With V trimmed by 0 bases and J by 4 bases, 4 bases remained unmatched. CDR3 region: CSARDRTSGRETQYF. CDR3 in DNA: TGCAGTGCTAGAGATCGAACTAGCGGGAGAGAGACCCAGTACTTC.

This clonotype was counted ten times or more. The CDR3 sequence is CASSLVDLADEAFF. In DNA form, the CDR3 reads TGTGCCAGCAGCTTAGTAGACCTGGCAGACGAAGCTTTCTTT. The chain joins TRBV7-9 to TRBJ1-1; D gene unclear. Germline CDR1 is SEHNR and CDR2 is FQNEAQ (reference sequence). The length of the CDR3 is 14 residues. Trimming stripped 1 base from V and 8 bases from J, with 14 bases between.

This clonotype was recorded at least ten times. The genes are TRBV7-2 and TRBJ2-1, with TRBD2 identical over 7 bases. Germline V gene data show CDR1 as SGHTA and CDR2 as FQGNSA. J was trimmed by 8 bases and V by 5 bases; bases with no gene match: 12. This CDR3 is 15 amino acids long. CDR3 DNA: TGTGCCAGCAGCCGAAGGGCTAGCGGTCCGTATGAGCAGTTCTTC. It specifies CASSRRASGPYEQFF.

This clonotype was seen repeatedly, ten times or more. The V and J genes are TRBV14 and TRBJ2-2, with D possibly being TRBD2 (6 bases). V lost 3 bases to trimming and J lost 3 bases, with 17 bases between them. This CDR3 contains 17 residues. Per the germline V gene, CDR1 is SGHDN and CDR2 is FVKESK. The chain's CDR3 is CASSQLRGNQYTGELFF. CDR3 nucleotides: TGTGCCAGCAGCCAGCTGCGGGGAAATCAGTACACCGGGGAGCTGTTTTTT.

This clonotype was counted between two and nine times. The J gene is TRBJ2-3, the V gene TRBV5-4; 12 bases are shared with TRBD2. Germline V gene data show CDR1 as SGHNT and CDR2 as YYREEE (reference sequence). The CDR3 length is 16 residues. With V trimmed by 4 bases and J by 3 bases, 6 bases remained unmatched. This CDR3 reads CASSTLTSGSTDTQYF. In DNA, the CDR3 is TGTGCCAGCAGCACACTGACTAGCGGGAGTACAGATACGCAGTATTTT.

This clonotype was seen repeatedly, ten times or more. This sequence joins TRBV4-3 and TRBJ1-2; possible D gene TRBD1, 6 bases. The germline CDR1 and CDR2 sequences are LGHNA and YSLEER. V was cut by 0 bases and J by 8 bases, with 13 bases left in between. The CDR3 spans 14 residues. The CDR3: CASSQESGVGGYTF. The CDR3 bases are TGCGCCAGCAGCCAAGAATCAGGGGTGGGCGGCTACACCTTC.

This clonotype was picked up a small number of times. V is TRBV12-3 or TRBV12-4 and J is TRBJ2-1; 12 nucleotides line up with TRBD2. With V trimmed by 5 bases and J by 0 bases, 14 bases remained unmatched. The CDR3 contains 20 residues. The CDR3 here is CASSLLPGLAGRRSYNEQFF. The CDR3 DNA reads TGTGCCAGCAGTCTGCTCCCGGGACTAGCGGGCCGGCGCTCCTACAATGAGCAGTTCTTC.

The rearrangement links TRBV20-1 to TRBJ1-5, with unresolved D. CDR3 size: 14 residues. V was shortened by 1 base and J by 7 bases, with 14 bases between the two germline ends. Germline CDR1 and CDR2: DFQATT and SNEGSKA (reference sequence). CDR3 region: CSARGTTTKQPQHF. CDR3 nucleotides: TGCAGTGCTAGAGGCACGACTACCAAACAGCCCCAGCATTTT.

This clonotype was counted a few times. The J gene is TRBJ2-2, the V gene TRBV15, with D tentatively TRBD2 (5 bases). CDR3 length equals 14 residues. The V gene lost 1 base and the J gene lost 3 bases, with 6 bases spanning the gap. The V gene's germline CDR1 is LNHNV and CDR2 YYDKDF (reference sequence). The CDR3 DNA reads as TGTGCCACCAGCAGAGCGGGATACACCGGGGAGCTGTTTTTT. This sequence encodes CATSRAGYTGELFF.

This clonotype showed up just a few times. CDR3 nucleotide sequence: TGTGCCAGCAGCTTAGAGGTGGGGTTCACAGATACGCAGTATTTT. As protein: CASSLEVGFTDTQYF. The chain links TRBV7-2 to TRBJ2-3; no definite D call. V lost 1 base to trimming and J lost 2 bases, with 10 bases between them. Germline V gene data show CDR1 as SGHTA and CDR2 as FQGNSA. CDR3 size: 15 residues.

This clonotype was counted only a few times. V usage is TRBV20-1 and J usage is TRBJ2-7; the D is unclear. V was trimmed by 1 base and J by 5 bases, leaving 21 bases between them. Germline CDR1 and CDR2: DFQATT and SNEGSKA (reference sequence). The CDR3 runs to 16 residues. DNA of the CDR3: TGCAGTGCTAGAGCGTTCAGACAAGCATCCATAAACGAGCAGTACTTC. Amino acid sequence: CSARAFRQASINEQYF.

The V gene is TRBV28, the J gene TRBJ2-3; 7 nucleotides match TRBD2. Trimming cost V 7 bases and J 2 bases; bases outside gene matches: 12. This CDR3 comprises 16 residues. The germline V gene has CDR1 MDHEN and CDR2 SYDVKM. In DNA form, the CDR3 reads TGTGCCAGCACCCCGAGTGGGGCGGGAGACACAGATACGCAGTATTTT. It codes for CASTPSGAGDTDTQYF.

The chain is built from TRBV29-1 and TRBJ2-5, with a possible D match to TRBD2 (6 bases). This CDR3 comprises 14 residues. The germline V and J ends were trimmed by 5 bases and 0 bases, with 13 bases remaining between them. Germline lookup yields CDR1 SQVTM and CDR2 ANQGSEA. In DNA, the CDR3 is TGCAGCGTTAGAGCTGGACTATACCAAGAGACCCAGTACTTC. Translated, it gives CSVRAGLYQETQYF.